This TCR beta chain was observed in a study of blood T cell repertoires in COVID-19. Study in general: Researchers got acute and convalescent COVID-19 samples from the United States, Italy and Spain. PBMCs, B-cell-depleted T cells, or T cells were the source of the cDNA or gDNA that made up the material.

Authors' processing steps: Nucleated cell number was recorded as an estimate derived from reference gene primer amplification. Sequencing was performed with immunoSEQ multiplex PCR; in TCRdb, only in-frame clones are kept and a portion is missing. Clone size and the V and J calls come from that table; the DNA yielded D and trimming. Found here are roughly 120,000 clones, approximately 90% of them singletons; the top ten hold about 3%. The germline V gene encodes CDR1 SGHTA and CDR2 FQGNSA. V gave up 0 bases and J gave up 5 bases, with 15 bases separating them. The CDR3 is 16 amino acids. This TCR derives from a woman between 45 and 65 years old with acute or convalescent COVID-19. This chain joins TRBV7-2 and TRBJ2-3, with a tentative D call TRBD2 (7 bases). The material sequenced was peripheral blood. The CDR3 loop reads CASSLAGGGGGDTQYF. The CDR3 region has the DNA TGTGCCAGCAGCTTAGCGGGGGGAGGGGGTGGAGATACGCAGTATTTT.